Below are 21 T cell receptor beta chains sequenced from a single sample in a study of cytomegalovirus exposure and HLA in healthy donors. Method: immunoSEQ multiplex PCR; TCRdb's copy keeps in-frame clones and lacks some. This sample has roughly 130,000 clones; almost 85% occur once, and the top ten carry approximately 1.5%. The material sequenced was PBMCs. The receptors stem from a woman aged 30 to 39 in good health and CMV-seronegative.

This chain joins TRBV5-4 and TRBJ2-3; 12 bases match TRBD2. V gave up 4 bases and J gave up 1 base; unmatched junction bases: 7. Germline CDR1 SGHNT, CDR2 YYREEE (reference sequence). The CDR3 runs to 17 residues. This CDR3 reads CASSRPSGGAGTDTQYF. CDR3 DNA sequence: TGTGCCAGCAGCCGACCTAGCGGGGGGGCCGGCACAGATACGCAGTATTTT.

This clone showed up just a few times. The chain couples TRBV5-1 to TRBJ1-3; D perhaps matches TRBD1 (6 bases). V lost 1 base, J lost 4 bases, and 9 bases lay in between. There are 14 residues in the CDR3. Germline lookup yields CDR1 SGHRS and CDR2 YFSETQ. This CDR3 is CASSLTGQGNTIYF. CDR3 nucleotide sequence: TGCGCCAGCAGCTTGACCGGACAGGGAAACACCATATATTTT.

This sequence joins TRBV5-1 and TRBJ2-5; 7 bases agree with TRBD1. The CDR3 consists of 15 residues. Germline CDR1 is SGHRS and CDR2 is YFSETQ. Trimming took 5 bases from V and 0 from J; bases not matched to a gene: 7. For the CDR3, the DNA is TGCGCCAGCAGGTTGACAGGGATGCACCAAGAGACCCAGTACTTC. Its protein is CASRLTGMHQETQYF.

This clone was detected once. The chain uses TRBV7-2 and TRBJ2-1, with D possibly TRBD2 on 5 matching bases. CDR3 length equals 14 residues. The V gene's germline CDR1 is SGHTA and CDR2 FQGNSA. The V and J ends lost 0 bases and 7 bases respectively, with 10 bases between them. The CDR3 DNA reads as TGTGCCAGCAGCTTAGCCGCTAGCTGGAATGAGCAGTTCTTC. It encodes CASSLAASWNEQFF.

The V gene is TRBV11-2, the J gene TRBJ2-2, with TRBD2 as a possible D gene (7 bases). Germline CDR1 and CDR2: SGHAT and FQNNGV. V was shortened by 3 bases and J by 8 bases, with 13 bases between the two germline ends. The CDR3 loop spans 14 amino acids. The CDR3 here is CASSLRGGYGELFF. The CDR3 DNA reads TGTGCCAGCAGCTTGAGGGGGGGTTATGGGGAGCTGTTTTTT. The variable domain in full, completed from reference TRBV11-2 and TRBJ2-2, reads EAGVAQSPRYKIIEKRQSVAFWCNPISGHATLYWYQQILGQGPKLLIQFQNNGVVDDSQLPKDRFSAERLKGVDSTLKIQPAKLEDSAVYLCASSLRGGYGELFFGEGSRLTVL.

This rearrangement joins TRBV7-2 to TRBJ1-1; TRBD1 matches at 10 bases. The CDR3 consists of 12 residues. Trimming at V came to 8 bases and at J to 6 bases, leaving 3 bases not matched to a gene. From germline, CDR1 is SGHTA and CDR2 FQGNSA. CDR3 sequence (DNA): TGTGCCAGCTCGGACAGGGGGTCTGAAGCTTTCTTT. Its protein product is CASSDRGSEAFF. The entire variable domain, with the rest obtained from reference TRBV7-2 and TRBJ1-1, is as follows: GAGVSQSPSNKVTEKGKDVELRCDPISGHTALYWYRQSLGQGLEFLIYFQGNSAPDKSGLPSDRFSAERTGGSVSTLTIQRTQQEDSAVYLCASSDRGSEAFFGQGTRLTVV.

V usage is TRBV19 and J usage is TRBJ1-2; 7 bases fit TRBD1. J was trimmed by 7 bases and V by 3 bases; bases with no gene match: 11. Germline V gene lookup returns CDR1 LNHDA and CDR2 SQIVND (reference sequence). The CDR3 has 15 residues. Here the CDR3 DNA reads TGTGCCAGTAGTATGGAACCCCCCAGGGGGTCTGGCTACACCTTC. Translated: CASSMEPPRGSGYTF.

This clone turned up a few times. The rearrangement links TRBV19 to TRBJ1-6; 8 bases map to TRBD1. J gave up 8 bases and V 3 bases, and 0 bases lay outside the gene matches. The CDR3 is 13 residues long. Germline V CDR1 and CDR2: LNHDA, SQIVND (reference sequence). Here the CDR3 reads CASSIRGHSPLHF. In nucleotides, the CDR3 is TGTGCCAGTAGTATCAGGGGGCATTCACCCCTCCACTTT.

This clone occurred once. The genes are TRBV4-1 and TRBJ1-1, with a possible D match to TRBD1 (5 bases). V was pared by 0 bases and J by 1 base, with 12 bases between. The CDR3 runs to 16 residues. Germline V gene data show CDR1 as MGHRA and CDR2 as YSYEKL. The CDR3 DNA reads as TGCGCCAGCAGCCAAGATCCGGGACTGGGGAACACTGAAGCTTTCTTT. Translating gives CASSQDPGLGNTEAFF.

The chain carries TRBV2 and TRBJ1-6; D remains ambiguous. V lost 5 bases, J lost 1 base, and 24 bases lay in between. The CDR3 sequence is 20 residues long. Germline loops: CDR1 SNHLY, CDR2 FYNNEI. This chain's CDR3 is CASSPSAAVSGVSYNSPLHF. CDR3 nucleotides: TGTGCCAGCAGTCCTAGCGCCGCGGTTTCCGGGGTGTCCTATAATTCACCCCTCCACTTT.

The gene calls are TRBV19 and TRBJ2-1, with 10 bases fitting TRBD2. The CDR3 has 14 amino acids. V trimming: 1 base; J trimming: 8 bases; junction bases outside the gene matches: 2. The germline gives CDR1 LNHDA, CDR2 SQIVND (reference sequence). Written as DNA, the CDR3 is TGTGCCAGTAGTATAGGGGGACTAGCGTATGAGCAGTTCTTC. Amino acids: CASSIGGLAYEQFF.

Here the CDR3 reads CASNGGDSYEQYF. The CDR3 DNA reads TGTGCCAGCAACGGGGGGGACTCCTACGAGCAGTACTTC. The J gene is TRBJ2-7, the V gene TRBV9; TRBD2 aligns across 8 bases. Losses at the gene ends were 6 bases for V and 0 bases for J; bases not matched to a gene: 2. The germline V gene has CDR1 SGDLS and CDR2 YYNGEE. The CDR3 has 13 residues.

The rearrangement links TRBV7-9 to TRBJ2-5; 9 positions agree with TRBD2. This CDR3 has 15 amino acids. V was clipped by 2 bases and J by 7 bases; unmatched bases: 8. Germline assignment: CDR1 SEHNR and CDR2 FQNEAQ (reference sequence). The CDR3 protein is CASSLISGGGSTQYF. The CDR3 DNA follows: TGTGCCAGCAGCTTAATTAGCGGGGGAGGTTCGACCCAGTACTTC.

The chain carries TRBV19 and TRBJ1-1; TRBD1 matches 11 bases. V was clipped by 3 bases and J by 5 bases; unmatched bases: 8. CDR3 size: 16 residues. Germline V lookup: CDR1 LNHDA, CDR2 SQIVND (reference sequence). The CDR3 is CASSIGQGARWTEAFF. DNA of the CDR3: TGTGCCAGTAGTATTGGACAGGGGGCGCGATGGACTGAAGCTTTCTTT. The full variable domain, its missing parts supplied by reference TRBV19 and TRBJ1-1, is DGGITQSPKYLFRKEGQNVTLSCEQNLNHDAMYWYRQDPGQGLRLIYYSQIVNDFQKGDIAEGYSVSREKKESFPLTVTSAQKNPTAFYLCASSIGQGARWTEAFFGQGTRLTVV.

The genes are TRBV5-6 and TRBJ1-1, with D unclear. Germline V gene lookup returns CDR1 SGHDT and CDR2 YYEEEE. The CDR3 sequence is 13 residues long. The V end lost 1 base, the J end lost 2 bases, and 6 bases lay between the germline ends. CDR3 loop: CASSLRLNTEAFF. The CDR3 coding sequence is TGTGCCAGCAGCTTGAGACTCAACACTGAAGCTTTCTTT.

This chain links TRBV4-2 with TRBJ1-3; the match to TRBD1 covers 7 bases. CDR1 and CDR2 from the germline V gene are LGHNA and YNFKEQ. There are 13 residues in the CDR3. The junction had 8 bases not matched to a gene; V was cut back by 3 bases and J by 12 bases. CDR3 sequence: CASSHPDRPDIYF. DNA of the CDR3: TGTGCCAGCAGCCACCCGGACAGGCCGGACATATATTTT.

The genes are TRBV6-5 and TRBJ1-6; D perhaps matches TRBD1 (6 bases). The ends were cut back, 4 bases at V and 3 bases at J, with 10 bases in the middle. The germline V gene encodes CDR1 MNHEY and CDR2 SVGAGI. The length of the CDR3 is 15 residues. CDR3 loop: CASSLGAVYNSPLHF. In nucleotides, the CDR3 is TGTGCCAGCAGTTTGGGGGCCGTCTATAATTCACCCCTCCACTTT.

V gene TRBV7-3 combines with J gene TRBJ2-3, with 16 positions matching TRBD2. Germline loops: CDR1 SGHTA, CDR2 FQGTGA. With 5 bases clipped from V and 5 bases from J, the junction kept 7 bases outside the gene matches. CDR3 length: 17 amino acids. The CDR3 DNA reads as TGTGCCAGCAGCGAAGGGACTAGCGGGGGGGCGTTAGATACGCAGTATTTT. It encodes CASSEGTSGGALDTQYF.

Here the CDR3 reads CASSLTTSGYEQYF. The DNA for the CDR3 is TGCGCCAGCAGCTTGACTACCTCGGGCTACGAGCAGTACTTC. The gene calls are TRBV5-1 and TRBJ2-7; no firm D call. The germline CDR1 and CDR2 sequences are SGHRS and YFSETQ. With 1 base removed from V and 3 bases from J, the gap between germline ends came to 11 bases. This CDR3 contains 14 residues.

The CDR3: CASSLRGTAFYEQYF. The CDR3 DNA follows: TGTGCCAGCAGTTTGCGGGGTACCGCTTTTTACGAGCAGTACTTC. V gene TRBV28 combines with J gene TRBJ2-7; the D gene is possibly TRBD2 (6 bases). Trimming took 3 bases from V and 4 from J, leaving 16 bases between them. Per germline, CDR1 MDHEN and CDR2 SYDVKM. The CDR3 totals 15 residues.

This CDR3 reads CASSPDRDKQYF. The CDR3 DNA reads as TGTGCCAGCAGCCCCGACAGGGATAAGCAGTACTTC. J is TRBJ2-7 and V is TRBV16, with 7 bases aligning to TRBD1. Germline V gene lookup returns CDR1 KGHSY and CDR2 FQNENV. The length of the CDR3 is 12 residues. V lost 4 bases to trimming and J lost 8 bases; unmatched junction nucleotides: 5.